This is a list of T cell receptor beta chains from one sample in a study of T cells in localized non-small cell lung cancer. The repertoire was sequenced with immunoSEQ multiplex PCR; TCRdb's copy has only in-frame clones and lacks some. The sample yields around 1,300 clones, approximately 15% seen once. Sequences were derived from normal lung tissue next to the tumor, sampled before any cancer treatment. These receptor sequences come from a woman aged 35-75 years with stage I lung adenocarcinoma. CDR3s include the opening cysteine and the closing phenylalanine or tryptophan. A D gene is named only where the DNA matches it firmly. Rows give clone size only sometimes, using once, few, many, or a class for an expanded clone.

medium-sized,TRBV23-1,.,TRBJ1-5,CASSQTRVSNQPQHF,TGCGCCAGCAGCCAAACCAGGGTTAGCAATCAGCCCCAGCATTTT
.,TRBV19,.,TRBJ1-5,CASSPSLGPQHF,TGTGCCAGTAGTCCCTCATTAGGGCCCCAGCATTTT
.,TRBV5-1,.,TRBJ2-5,CASSLEGIQETQYF,TGCGCCAGCAGCTTGGAAGGGATCCAAGAGACCCAGTACTTC
medium-sized,TRBV11-3,.,TRBJ1-2,CASSLGGRINYGYTF,TGTGCCAGCAGCTTAGGCGGCAGAATAAACTATGGCTACACCTTC
medium-sized,TRBV28,.,TRBJ1-5,CASSLYPGGTNQPQHF,TGTGCCAGCAGTTTATATCCCGGGGGCACCAATCAGCCCCAGCATTTT
.,TRBV11-3,.,TRBJ1-6,CASSLRQTGSPLHF,TGTGCCAGCAGCTTGAGGCAGACGGGATCACCCCTCCACTTT
.,TRBV6-8,TRBD1,TRBJ2-7,CASSPGTGRYEQYF,TGTGCCAGCAGCCCCGGGACAGGACGCTACGAGCAGTACTTC
.,TRBV19,.,TRBJ1-2,CASSMGSNYGYTF,TGTGCCAGTAGTATGGGGTCAAACTATGGCTACACCTTC
few,TRBV9,TRBD1,TRBJ1-2,CASSVGVVDRYYTF,TGTGCCAGCAGCGTAGGTGTAGTGGACAGGTACTACACCTTC
medium-sized,TRBV9,TRBD2,TRBJ2-1,CASSATSTSYNEQFF,TGTGCCAGCAGCGCGACTAGCACGTCCTACAATGAGCAGTTCTTC